This TCR beta chain was captured by sequencing in a study of shared clonotypes between healthy human individuals. Across the whole study: Used for every donor were three CD4 naive, three CD4 memory, two CD8 naive and one CD8 memory plate.

Study-wide findings and caveats: Among donors, the sharing of clonotypes was expected to be influenced by sequencing depth. Generally, estimated richness proved larger in naive subsets than it did in memory subsets. When compared with the clonotypes that were shared by all four sorted-subset donors, the non-shared clonotypes turned out to have lower generation probabilities.

Germline loops: CDR1 SGHTS, CDR2 YDEGEE. Between the trimmed V and J ends, which lost 4 bases and 7 bases, there was a span of 17 bases. There are 14 residues in the CDR3. Profiled with immunoSEQ multiplex PCR; TCRdb holds only in-frame clones, not every one. Among about 2 million clones listed, around 96% were seen once. Positively selected for CCR7, the CD45RO-negative cells used as naive CD8 cells excluded terminally differentiated effector memory CD45RA+ cells. Concerning this clone: The antigen is not known.

The V gene is TRBV5-8, the J gene TRBJ1-2; maybe TRBD1 (5 bases). The sequence was collected from a man between 18 and 29 years old in good health. Source material: naive CD8+ T cells sorted from blood. The CDR3 DNA is TGTGCCAGCAGCCCGGGGACGGTCTCCCCTGGCTACACCTTC. Translating gives CASSPGTVSPGYTF.